Listed below are T cell receptor beta chains from one sample, sequenced in a study of identical twins. TCRdb independently ran MiXCR on the 5' RACE reads; one entry per CDR3 protein. The table includes 510,000 or so distinct CDR3 sequences, roughly 15% detected once. These data are also associated with another study on yellow fever vaccine responses in identical twins.

Material: CD4+ T cells sorted from blood. These receptors all stem from a woman between 18 and 30 years old in good health. Each CDR3 is given with its conserved first and last residue. D genes are given only for firm matches. Rows give clone size only sometimes, using once, few, many, or a class for an expanded clone.

V	J	D	size	DNA	CDR3
TRBV3-1	TRBJ1-6	TRBD1	few	TGTGCCAGCAGCCAAGTTTCAGGGGGTTCACCCCTCCACTTT	CASSQVSGGSPLHF
TRBV10-3	TRBJ2-1	-	few	TGTGCCATCAGTGATGGGGACAATGAGCAGTTCTTC	CAISDGDNEQFF
TRBV10-3	TRBJ1-2	-	-	TGTGCCATCAGTGAGTCACGTAACTATGGCTACACCTTC	CAISESRNYGYTF
TRBV5-5	TRBJ1-2	-	few	TGTGCCAGCAGCTTGGATCTAGGGAGGGGCTATGGCTACACCTTC	CASSLDLGRGYGYTF
TRBV28	TRBJ2-2	-	few	TGTGCCAGCTGCCGGGCGGGGCCTACCGGGGAGCTGTTTTTT	CASCRAGPTGELFF
TRBV24-1	TRBJ2-7	-	once	TGTGCCACCAGTGACGGCAGGGTACCCTACGAGCAGTACTTC	CATSDGRVPYEQYF
TRBV20-1	TRBJ2-3	-	few	TGCAGTGCTAGTTCCGGAAGGCTTGGAGATACGCAGTATTTT	CSASSGRLGDTQYF
TRBV19	TRBJ1-5	-	-	TGTGCCAGTAGATGGCAGGGGAGCAATCAGCCCCAGCATTTT	CASRWQGSNQPQHF
TRBV20-1	TRBJ2-7	-	-	TGCAGTGCTCCAGGAGGGCCCCCCTCCTACGAGCAGTACTTC	CSAPGGPPSYEQYF
TRBV2	TRBJ2-7	-	-	TGTGCCAGCAGCCAATTTGGGGCGTCCTACGAGCAGTACTTC	CASSQFGASYEQYF
TRBV5-1	TRBJ1-6	-	-	TGCGCCAGCAGTCAAACACAAGCTTATAATTCACCCCTCCACTTT	CASSQTQAYNSPLHF
TRBV12-3/TRBV12-4	TRBJ1-1	-	few	TGTGCCAGCAGTTCCCGAACAGGGCGGGACACTGAAGCTTTCTTT	CASSSRTGRDTEAFF
TRBV5-1	TRBJ2-2	-	-	TGCGCCAGCAGACTGAACGGGCAGACCGGGGAGCTGTTTTTT	CASRLNGQTGELFF
TRBV2	TRBJ1-1	-	few	TGTGCCAGCAGTGAAGTTACGGTGAACACTGAAGCTTTCTTT	CASSEVTVNTEAFF
TRBV6-2/TRBV6-3	TRBJ2-1	-	few	TGTGCCAGCCGAAAAGGGGCAGCCTACAATGAGCAGTTCTTC	CASRKGAAYNEQFF
TRBV6-1	TRBJ2-1	TRBD2	few	TGTGCCAGCAGTCGGACTAGGCATTATGAGCAGTTCTTC	CASSRTRHYEQFF
TRBV20-1	TRBJ2-1	TRBD2	-	TGCAGTGCTGGGACTAGGGATAGGCAGTTCTTC	CSAGTRDRQFF
TRBV24-1	TRBJ2-5	-	-	TGTGCCACCAGCGCCGCCGGGACAACACAAGAGACCCAGTACTTC	CATSAAGTTQETQYF
TRBV29-1	TRBJ2-7	-	-	TGCAGCGTTCAGACTCAGGTATCCGGGCAGTACTTC	CSVQTQVSGQYF
TRBV7-9	TRBJ1-4	-	once	TGTGCCAGCAGCTTGGTTCGGGCTGAGGAAAAACTGTTTTTT	CASSLVRAEEKLFF
TRBV5-1	TRBJ2-1	-	few	TGCGCCAGCAGCTTGGGACTTTCGAACAATGAGCAGTTCTTC	CASSLGLSNNEQFF
TRBV7-9	TRBJ2-7	-	-	TGTGCCAGCAGCGAAACCGGGACGACTCTTGGGCAGTACTTC	CASSETGTTLGQYF
TRBV5-1	TRBJ2-1	-	few	TGCGCCAGCAGCTTTCAGGGGACCTACAATGAGCAGTTCTTC	CASSFQGTYNEQFF
TRBV12-3/TRBV12-4	TRBJ1-2	TRBD1	many	TGTGCCAGCAGTCACCGACAGGGTTCGGGAGACTATGGCTACACCTTC	CASSHRQGSGDYGYTF
TRBV28	TRBJ2-2	-	-	TGTGCCACCAAACAGTACACCGGGGAGCTGTTTTTT	CATKQYTGELFF
TRBV7-2	TRBJ2-1	-	-	TGTGCCAGCAGCTTAGTCGGAAGCCCACACAATGAGCAGTTCTTC	CASSLVGSPHNEQFF
TRBV3-1	TRBJ2-5	TRBD1	-	TGTGCCAGCAGCCCTGGGACAGCCCGTCGCGAGACCCAGTACTTC	CASSPGTARRETQYF
TRBV5-1	TRBJ2-3	-	few	TGCGCCAGCAGCCGGCCCGCCCTAGTAGATACGCAGTATTTT	CASSRPALVDTQYF
TRBV5-1	TRBJ2-1	-	many	TGCGCCAGCAGCGTAAACAGGGACCCTGCCAATGAGCAGTTCTTC	CASSVNRDPANEQFF
TRBV5-4	TRBJ2-3	TRBD2	-	TGTGCCAGCAGCTTGTCGGTTTTAGCGGGGGGTTGGACAGATACGCAGTATTTT	CASSLSVLAGGWTDTQYF
TRBV20-1	TRBJ2-1	-	few	TGCAGTGCTAGTTTTCATCCAGGCAATGAGCAGTTCTTC	CSASFHPGNEQFF
TRBV10-2	TRBJ1-6	-	-	TGCGCCAGCAGTGAGACGGGGGGTTCACCCCTCCACTTT	CASSETGGSPLHF
TRBV29-1	TRBJ2-5	-	-	TGCAGCGTTGACCAAGAGACCCAGTACTTC	CSVDQETQYF
TRBV29-1	TRBJ2-3	TRBD2	-	TGCAGCGTTAGGACTAGCGGGATCACAGATACGCAGTATTTT	CSVRTSGITDTQYF
TRBV12-3/TRBV12-4	TRBJ2-2	-	few	TGTGCCAGCCGGGTCCCGACAGCGGAAAAAACCGGGGAGCTGTTTTTT	CASRVPTAEKTGELFF
TRBV12-3/TRBV12-4	TRBJ2-1	TRBD1	few	TGTGCCAGCACCTGGGGGACAGGGTCCTACAATGAGCAGTTCTTC	CASTWGTGSYNEQFF
TRBV15	TRBJ2-7	-	-	TGTGCCACCAGCAGAGCTACCGGGATGTACGAGCAGTACTTC	CATSRATGMYEQYF
TRBV2	TRBJ2-1	TRBD2	-	TGTGCCAGCCCCGCCCGCGGGAGCTCCTACAATGAGCAGTTCTTC	CASPARGSSYNEQFF
TRBV20-1	TRBJ2-7	TRBD2	-	TGCAGTGCTACCCCAAGCGGGAGGGTCTCCTACGAGCAGTACTTC	CSATPSGRVSYEQYF
TRBV7-8	TRBJ2-1	-	few	TGTGCCAGCAGCTCACGTTTGCCCGGGCCTTACAATGAGCAGTTCTTC	CASSSRLPGPYNEQFF
TRBV28	TRBJ1-1	-	few	TGTGCCAGCAGGCCTCCGACAGGGAACACTGAAGCTTTCTTT	CASRPPTGNTEAFF
TRBV5-5	TRBJ2-2	-	-	TGTGCCAGCAGCTTGGACCCCAGGGTGCGGACCGGGGAGCTGTTTTTT	CASSLDPRVRTGELFF
TRBV2	TRBJ2-3	TRBD2	few	TGTGCCAGCAAGCGGGAGGAGACAGATACGCAGTATTTT	CASKREETDTQYF
TRBV9	TRBJ2-3	TRBD2	-	TGTGCCAGCAGCGTAGTTCGGTTGGGGGGGACTAGCACAGATACGCAGTATTTT	CASSVVRLGGTSTDTQYF
TRBV4-2	TRBJ2-5	-	-	TGTGCCAGCAGCCAAGAGAGGACCTCGGGGACCCAGTACTTC	CASSQERTSGTQYF
TRBV29-1	TRBJ1-2	TRBD1	few	TGCAGCGTTGAAGGCCCGGGACAGATTAACTATGGCTACACCTTC	CSVEGPGQINYGYTF
TRBV5-1	TRBJ2-7	-	few	TGCGCCAGCAGCTTCGGGACCGCCGTCTACGAGCAGTACTTC	CASSFGTAVYEQYF
TRBV28	TRBJ2-5	-	-	TGTGCCACCACGGGAACACAGCGGGTACAAGAGACCCAGTACTTC	CATTGTQRVQETQYF
TRBV15	TRBJ2-6	-	-	TGTGCCACCAGCAGGGTCAAGCAGGTTATATTGAGCTCTGGGGCCAACGTCCTGACTTTC	CATSRVKQVILSSGANVLTF
TRBV10-3	TRBJ2-3	TRBD2	-	TGTGCCATCAGGGGACTAGCGGGGGGGCGGACAGATACGCAGTATTTT	CAIRGLAGGRTDTQYF
TRBV19	TRBJ2-3	-	-	TGTGCCAGTAGTATAGGCACACCTAGCACAGATACGCAGTATTTT	CASSIGTPSTDTQYF
TRBV2	TRBJ2-1	-	-	TGTGCCAGCAGTGAAGTGCTCCAGACGGCCACACAGTTCTTC	CASSEVLQTATQFF
TRBV5-1	TRBJ2-2	TRBD2	many	TGCGCCAGCAGCTGGGGACTAGCCGGGGAGCTGTTTTTT	CASSWGLAGELFF
TRBV29-1	TRBJ2-3	TRBD2	-	TGCAGCGTTACGCGGCCTAGCGGCAATACGCCGTATTTT	CSVTRPSGNTPYF
TRBV9	TRBJ2-2	-	few	TGTGCCAGCAGCGGACGTCCCGCTCACACCGGGGAGCTGTTTTTT	CASSGRPAHTGELFF
TRBV5-5	TRBJ2-5	-	few	TGTGCCAGCAGCTATGGAGGGTCCTTCCAAGAGACCCAGTACTTC	CASSYGGSFQETQYF
TRBV29-1	TRBJ2-7	TRBD2	few	TGCAGCGTTGTATTAGCGGGAACCTACTACGAGCAGTACTTC	CSVVLAGTYYEQYF
TRBV19	TRBJ2-5	-	-	TGTGCCAGTAGTATTGCACCCAGAGAGACCCAGTACTTC	CASSIAPRETQYF
TRBV4-1	TRBJ1-4	-	-	TGCGCCAGCAGCCAAGAAGGGACGCGGGTTGAAAAACTGTTTTTT	CASSQEGTRVEKLFF